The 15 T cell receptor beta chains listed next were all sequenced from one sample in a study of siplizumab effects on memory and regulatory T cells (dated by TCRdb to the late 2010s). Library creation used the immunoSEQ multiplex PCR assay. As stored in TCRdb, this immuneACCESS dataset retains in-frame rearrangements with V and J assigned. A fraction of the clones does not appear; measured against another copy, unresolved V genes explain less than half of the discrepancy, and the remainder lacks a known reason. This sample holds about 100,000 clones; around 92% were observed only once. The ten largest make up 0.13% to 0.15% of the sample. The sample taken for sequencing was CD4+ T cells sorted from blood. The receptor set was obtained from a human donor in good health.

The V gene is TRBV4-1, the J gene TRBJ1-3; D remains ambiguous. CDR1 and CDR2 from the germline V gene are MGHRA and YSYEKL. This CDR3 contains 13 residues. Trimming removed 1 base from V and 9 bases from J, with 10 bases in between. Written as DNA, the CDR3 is TGCGCCAGCAGCCAAGCCCGGGATACCACCATATATTTT. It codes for CASSQARDTTIYF.

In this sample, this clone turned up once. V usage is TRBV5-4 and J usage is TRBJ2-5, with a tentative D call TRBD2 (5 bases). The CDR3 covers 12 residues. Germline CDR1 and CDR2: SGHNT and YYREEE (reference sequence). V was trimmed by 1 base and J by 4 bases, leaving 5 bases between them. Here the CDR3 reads CASSLRGETQYF. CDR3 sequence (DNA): TGTGCCAGCAGCTTGCGGGGAGAGACCCAGTACTTC. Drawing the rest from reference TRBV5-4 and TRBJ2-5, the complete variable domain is ETGVTQSPTHLIKTRGQQVTLRCSSQSGHNTVSWYQQALGQGPQFIFQYYREEENGRGNFPPRFSGLQFPNYSSELNVNALELDDSALYLCASSLRGETQYFGPGTRLLVL.

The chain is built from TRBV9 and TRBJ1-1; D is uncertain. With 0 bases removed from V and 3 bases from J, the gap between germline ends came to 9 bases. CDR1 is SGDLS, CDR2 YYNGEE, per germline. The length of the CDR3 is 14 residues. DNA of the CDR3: TGTGCCAGCAGCGTAGTAGGTGGGTACACTGAAGCTTTCTTT. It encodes CASSVVGGYTEAFF.

The CDR3 region has the DNA TGTGCCAGCAGCCCGGGACTACTAGCGGGGGGGCGCGAGACCCAGTACTTC. This sequence encodes CASSPGLLAGGRETQYF. The chain has TRBV5-4 and TRBJ2-5; 13 positions agree with TRBD2. The CDR3 runs 17 residues. Per germline, CDR1 SGHNT and CDR2 YYREEE (reference sequence). The ends lost 4 bases at V and 5 bases at J; junction bases unmatched: 11.

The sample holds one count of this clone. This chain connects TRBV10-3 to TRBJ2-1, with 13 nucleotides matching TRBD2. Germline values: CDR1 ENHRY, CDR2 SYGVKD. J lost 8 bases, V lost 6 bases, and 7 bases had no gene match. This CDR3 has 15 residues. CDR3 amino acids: CAIRAGTSGVDEQFF. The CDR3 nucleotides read TGTGCCATCAGGGCCGGGACTAGCGGGGTCGATGAGCAGTTCTTC.

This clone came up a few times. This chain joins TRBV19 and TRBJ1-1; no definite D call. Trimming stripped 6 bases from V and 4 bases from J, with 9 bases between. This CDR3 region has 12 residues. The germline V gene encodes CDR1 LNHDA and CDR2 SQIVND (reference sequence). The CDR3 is CASSIRSTEAFF. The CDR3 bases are TGTGCCAGTAGCATCAGGTCCACTGAAGCTTTCTTT.

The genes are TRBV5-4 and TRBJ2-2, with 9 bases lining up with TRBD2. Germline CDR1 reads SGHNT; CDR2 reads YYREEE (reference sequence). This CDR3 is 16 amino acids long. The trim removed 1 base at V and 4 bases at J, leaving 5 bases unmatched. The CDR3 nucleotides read TGTGCCAGCAGCTTGAGTACTAGCGGGCTCACCGGGGAGCTGTTTTTT. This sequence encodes CASSLSTSGLTGELFF.

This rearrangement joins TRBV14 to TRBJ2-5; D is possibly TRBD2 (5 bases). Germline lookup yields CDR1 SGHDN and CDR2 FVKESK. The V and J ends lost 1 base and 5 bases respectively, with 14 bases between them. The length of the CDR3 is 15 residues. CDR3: CASSQAGIKRETQYF. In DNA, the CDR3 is TGTGCCAGCAGCCAAGCGGGGATTAAAAGGGAGACCCAGTACTTC.

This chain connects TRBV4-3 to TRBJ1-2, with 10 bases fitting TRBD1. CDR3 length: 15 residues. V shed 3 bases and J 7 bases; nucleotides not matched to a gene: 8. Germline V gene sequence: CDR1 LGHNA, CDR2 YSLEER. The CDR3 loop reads CASSHPDRGVSGYTF. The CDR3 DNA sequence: TGCGCCAGCAGCCATCCGGACAGGGGGGTTTCTGGCTACACCTTC.

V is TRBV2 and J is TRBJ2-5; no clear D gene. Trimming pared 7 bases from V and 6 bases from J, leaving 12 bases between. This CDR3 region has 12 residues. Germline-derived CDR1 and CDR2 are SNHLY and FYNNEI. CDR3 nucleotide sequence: TGTGCCAGCACTACCCAAGCCCAGACCCAGTACTTC. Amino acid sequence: CASTTQAQTQYF.

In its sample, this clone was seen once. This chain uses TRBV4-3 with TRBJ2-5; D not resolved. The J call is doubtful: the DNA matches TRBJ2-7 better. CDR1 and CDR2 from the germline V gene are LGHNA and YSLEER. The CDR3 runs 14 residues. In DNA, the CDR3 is TGCGCCAGCAGCCAAGTGTTGATGGGCTACGAGCAGTACTTC. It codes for CASSQVLMGYEQYF.

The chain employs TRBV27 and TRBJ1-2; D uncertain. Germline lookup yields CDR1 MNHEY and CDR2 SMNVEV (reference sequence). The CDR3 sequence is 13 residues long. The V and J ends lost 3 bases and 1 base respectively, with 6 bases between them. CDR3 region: CASSLADNYGYTF. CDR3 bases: TGTGCCAGCAGTTTGGCCGATAACTATGGCTACACCTTC.

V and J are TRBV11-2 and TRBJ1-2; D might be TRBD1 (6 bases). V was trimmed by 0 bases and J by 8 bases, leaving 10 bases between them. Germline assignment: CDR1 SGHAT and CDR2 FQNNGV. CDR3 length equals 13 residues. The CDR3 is CASSLDRGWGYTF. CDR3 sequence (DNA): TGTGCCAGCAGCTTAGACAGGGGTTGGGGCTACACCTTC. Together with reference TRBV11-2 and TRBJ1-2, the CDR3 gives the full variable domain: EAGVAQSPRYKIIEKRQSVAFWCNPISGHATLYWYQQILGQGPKLLIQFQNNGVVDDSQLPKDRFSAERLKGVDSTLKIQPAKLEDSAVYLCASSLDRGWGYTFGSGTRLTVV.

The CDR3 nucleotides read TGCGCCAGCAGCTTGGGGAGGACAGGGGTGAACGAGCAGTACTTC. Translated: CASSLGRTGVNEQYF. The chain uses TRBV5-1 and TRBJ2-7; TRBD1 agrees at 9 bases. Per the germline V gene, CDR1 is SGHRS and CDR2 is YFSETQ. V was clipped by 0 bases and J by 5 bases; unmatched bases: 6. CDR3 size: 15 residues. Supplemented by reference TRBV5-1 and TRBJ2-7, the full variable domain reads KAGVTQTPRYLIKTRGQQVTLSCSPISGHRSVSWYQQTPGQGLQFLFEYFSETQRNKGNFPGRFSGRQFSNSRSEMNVSTLELGDSALYLCASSLGRTGVNEQYFGPGTRLTVT.

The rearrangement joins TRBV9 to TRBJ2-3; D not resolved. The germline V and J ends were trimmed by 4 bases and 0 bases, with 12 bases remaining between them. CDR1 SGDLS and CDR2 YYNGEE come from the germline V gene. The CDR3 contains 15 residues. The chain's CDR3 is CASSLKVLSTDTQYF. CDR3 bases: TGTGCCAGCAGCCTAAAGGTACTCAGCACAGATACGCAGTATTTT. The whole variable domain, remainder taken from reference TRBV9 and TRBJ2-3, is DSGVTQTPKHLITATGQRVTLRCSPRSGDLSVYWYQQSLDQGLQFLIQYYNGEERAKGNILERFSAQQFPDLHSELNLSSLELGDSALYFCASSLKVLSTDTQYFGPGTRLTVL.